This entry features one TCR beta chain sequence. This clonotype was seen many times. This receptor's antigen is unknown. Base qualities are not at hand, and no much larger clone is one base apart. This sample is part of a study of regulatory T cells in long-lasting Graves disease (dated by TCRdb to the early 2020s). For the study in its entirety: Antithyroid drugs had been taken for less than 3 months by newly diagnosed Graves' disease patients. Peripheral blood TCR sequencing and RNA sequencing compared persistent Graves' disease patients with newly diagnosed Graves' disease patients. The study took place in China and was registered as a clinical trial. A total of roughly 33 samples underwent TCR sequencing: about 13 from persistent and roughly 20 from newly diagnosed Graves' disease patients.

Libraries came from multiplex PCR. TCRdb shows the sequencer as Illumina HiSeq 4000. iRepertoire HTBI primers and Arm-PCR amplification of CDR3 regions were used to construct TCR beta libraries. Before sequencing, the PCR products went through gel purification. The source study handled its data this way. Across samples, 60 to 70 TRBV and roughly 15 TRBJ segments were identified and used for gene usage analysis of CDR3 amino acid clonotypes. COPE and FqMerger were used to merge the filtered high-quality paired reads into contigs. BLAST was used to align contigs to IMGT TRBV, TRBD and TRBJ reference genes, and CDR3 was defined according to IMGT. Any clonotype with a frequency above 0.1% was classified as a highly expanded clone. Shannon entropy was used to measure repertoire diversity, and the Gini coefficient was used to measure V-J evenness. A clonotype found in more than one individual was treated as public. In TCRdb, the public reads were trimmed at Q25 with fastp and aligned with MiXCR, with productive beta chains retained. A single entry per CDR3 protein holds the most common genes and DNA from its merged rows. The V and J calls follow TCRdb's processing rather than the paper's. In this sample the table shows approximately 400,000 distinct CDR3 sequences, 15% of which occur a single time. The top ten clonotypes cover roughly a sixth of the sample.

The time point label, as the study defines it: newly diagnosed GD, antithyroid drugs for less than 3 months. For both TCR sequencing and RNA sequencing, RNA was extracted from PBMCs using TRIzol. The diagnosis of Graves' disease followed American Thyroid Association guidelines. Patients were recruited from an endocrinology department in Xi'an, China. Each patient gave approximately 9 milliliters of peripheral blood, collected in an EDTA anticoagulant tube. PBMCs were isolated by Ficoll Paque Plus density gradient separation without further T cell sorting. An Agilent 2100 Bioanalyzer and agarose gel were used to assess RNA quality, and a NanoDrop 2000 was used to measure RNA concentration. The paper's findings and limits, for the study overall: The small sample size was acknowledged by the authors as a limitation that may reduce accuracy. Compared with newly diagnosed patients, persistent Graves' disease patients had lower TCR Shannon entropy and fewer highly expanded clones, which suggests clonal expansion. Persistent disease showed preferential use of TRBV28, TRBJ1-2 and TRBJ2-5, whereas newly diagnosed disease favored TRBV20-1 and TRBJ2-1. Persistent patients shared more public clonotypes among themselves (2,741) than newly diagnosed patients did (roughly 910). Because the primary lesion, thyroid tissue, could not be accessed, the study looked at peripheral blood alone. Sequencing and analysis were limited to the TCR beta chain.

Trimming at the junction amounts to 4 bases on V and 3 bases on J, and the germline ends lie 25 bases apart. The CDR3 sequence holds 18 residues, the cysteine and phenylalanine included. Of the read, only the CDR3 DNA is kept; its 54 bases are in frame from base 1. The germline V gene sets CDR1 to MNHEY and CDR2 to SVGAGI. This sample also belongs to another study, concerning T cells in Graves' hyperthyroidism and ophthalmopathy. The second study reports: Stable Graves' hyperthyroidism was defined as no progression to ophthalmopathy during 18 months of follow-up. Hyperthyroidism patients were newly diagnosed, with disease duration under 2 months, and aged 18 to 65 years. The study excluded patients with uncontrolled infections, other autoimmune diseases, pregnancy or lactation. Diagnoses relied on clinical symptoms, serum thyroxine and TRAb, thyroid ultrasound and orbital computed tomography. The TCR CDR3 was subjected to a first round of RT-PCR using the HTBI primer set and the Qiagen OneStep RT-PCR kit. Most expanded thyroid clonotypes (frequency above 0.001) were also detected in blood, a finding suggesting that blood repertoires may reflect thyroid immune responses. In cross-validation, a model built on a 13 V-J signature told ophthalmopathy apart from stable hyperthyroidism with roughly 87% sensitivity and about 81% specificity, and in testing the same model reached 80%/75%. In validation, the model predicted progression to ophthalmopathy with approximately 69% sensitivity and over 72% specificity, a median of roughly seven months before onset. TCR V-J signatures able to tell the groups apart were searched for in a discovery cohort of 90 to 100 patients, of whom under 45 had Graves' ophthalmopathy and 57 had stable Graves' hyperthyroidism. Prospective prediction of ophthalmopathy was tested in an independent validation cohort of some 20 hyperthyroidism patients and 15 to 17 patients who later progressed to ophthalmopathy. The 85 to 100 discovery patients were randomly split 7:3 into training and test sets. Thyroid tissue and blood T-cell repertoires from over 5 Graves' hyperthyroidism patients were also compared in the study. After blood sampling, hyperthyroidism patients were treated with methimazole at a starting dose of 30 mg daily, and ophthalmopathy patients were treated with high-dose intravenous methylprednisolone. Libraries were constructed in a second round of multiplex PCR, after which size selection and purification were carried out. Paired-end sequencing of the libraries was performed with 100 bp reads on an Illumina HiSeq2000. Raw data were processed with SOAPnuke, discarding reads with adapters, uncalled bases, mean Phred below 15, or no exact constant-primer or identifier match. COPE v1.2.5 was used to merge the high-quality paired reads, and each unique nucleotide sequence was defined as a clonotype. Clonotypes were aligned to IMGT TRBV, TRBD and TRBJ reference segments using MiTCR v1.1. The analysis included only V-J combinations with a frequency above 0.0001, which together covered about 99% of the repertoires. The TCS score was defined as the ratio of F50 (clonal expansion) to E x V (chaos), calculated using BLOSUM62-based TCRdist between CDR3 peptides within each V-J. Welch's t-statistics and random forest reduced roughly 500 V-J features to 13, which were used in a naive Bayes classifier (R e1071). Sample size was not statistically predetermined, and investigators were not blinded to group allocation. According to the paper, TCR Vbeta CDR3 sequencing was carried out on roughly 130 peripheral blood samples, which came from 40 to 45 ophthalmopathy, 75 or so hyperthyroidism and approximately 17 progressor patients.

The chain is made from TRBV6-5 and TRBJ2-7; 6 matching bases give a weak D call of TRBD2. The source was peripheral blood mononuclear cells (PBMCs), collected at new diagnosis, from a patient treated with antithyroid drugs. This receptor was taken from a woman aged 25 to 39 with Graves disease. Donor details come from another sample of the same person, matched by shared clones. Here is the DNA: TGTGCCAGCAGTTTCCTCCGAGGGGAGGTTGCGAGAGACTACGAGCAGTACTTC. Translation gives CASSFLRGEVARDYEQYF.